This T cell receptor (beta chain) is from a study of identical twins. This clonotype was detected many times. The CDR3 consists of 13 residues. Unmatched junction bases numbered 3, after V lost 6 bases and J lost 5 bases. TCRdb reanalysed the 5' RACE reads using MiXCR and keeps one entry per CDR3 protein. Altogether 600,000 to 850,000 distinct CDR3 sequences are present, 18% being singletons, with the ten largest covering 13%. Another study also made use of these data, one on T cells expressing NK-cell markers. That study reports: The authors sequenced eight donors, of whom seven were HCMV-seropositive and one was seronegative.

V usage is TRBV12-3 or TRBV12-4 and J usage is TRBJ2-5; 10 bases match TRBD2. The sequenced sample was PBMCs. The clonotype comes from a young woman in good health. The CDR3 reads CASRISGGETQYF. The DNA of the CDR3 is TGTGCCAGCAGGATTAGCGGGGGGGAGACCCAGTACTTC.